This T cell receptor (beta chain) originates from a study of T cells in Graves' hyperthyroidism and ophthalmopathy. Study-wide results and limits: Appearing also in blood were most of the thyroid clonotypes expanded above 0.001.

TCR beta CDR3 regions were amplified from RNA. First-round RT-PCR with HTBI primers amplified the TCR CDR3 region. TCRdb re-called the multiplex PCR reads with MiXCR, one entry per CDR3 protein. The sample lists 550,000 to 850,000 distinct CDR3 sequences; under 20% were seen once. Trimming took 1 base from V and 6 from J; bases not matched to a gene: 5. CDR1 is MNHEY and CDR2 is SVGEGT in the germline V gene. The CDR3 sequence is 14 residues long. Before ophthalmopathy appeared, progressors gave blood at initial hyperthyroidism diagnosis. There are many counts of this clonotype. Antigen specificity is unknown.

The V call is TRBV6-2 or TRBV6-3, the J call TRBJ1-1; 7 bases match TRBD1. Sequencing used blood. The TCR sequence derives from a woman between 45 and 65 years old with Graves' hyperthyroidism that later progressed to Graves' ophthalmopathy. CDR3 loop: CASSYLQGTAEAFF. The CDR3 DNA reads TGTGCCAGCAGTTACTTACAGGGGACTGCTGAAGCTTTCTTT.